Listed here are 11 T cell receptor beta chains from one sample, sequenced in a study of T cells in Graves' hyperthyroidism and ophthalmopathy. RNA transcripts provided the source from which TCR beta CDR3 regions were amplified. Initially, a first-round RT-PCR of the TCR CDR3 employed the HTBI primer set. One entry per CDR3 protein results from TCRdb running MiXCR on the multiplex PCR reads. The table includes hundreds of thousands of distinct CDR3 sequences, roughly 14% detected once. The specimen was blood. The receptors derive from a middle-aged woman with Graves' ophthalmopathy.

The chain couples TRBV24-1 to TRBJ1-5; D is ambiguous. Trimming took 3 bases from V and 6 from J, leaving 14 bases between them. The CDR3 runs to 15 residues. In germline, CDR1 is KGHDR, CDR2 SFDVKD. The chain's CDR3 is CATSDTRGAVQPQHF. CDR3 DNA sequence: TGTGCCACCAGTGATACCCGAGGCGCCGTTCAGCCCCAGCATTTT.

This clonotype was observed at least ten times. The rearrangement joins TRBV12-3 or TRBV12-4 to TRBJ1-3; unclear D gene. The CDR3 has 12 amino acids. The V end was cut by 5 bases, the J end by 8 bases, with 10 bases between. DNA of the CDR3: TGTGCCAGCAGTCGAGGAAGGGACACCATATATTTT. It yields the protein CASSRGRDTIYF.

This clonotype has at least ten counts. In nucleotides, the CDR3 is TGTGCCAGTAGTTTGGCCACTGAAGCTTTCTTT. Its protein is CASSLATEAFF. This rearrangement joins TRBV7-9 to TRBJ1-1; no firm D call. CDR1 and CDR2 (germline): SEHNR, FQNEAQ (reference sequence). V lost 9 bases and J 4 bases, leaving 9 bases between the germline ends. This CDR3 spans 11 amino acids.

The rearrangement links TRBV6-2 or TRBV6-3 to TRBJ2-7; 7 bases agree with TRBD1. Per the germline V gene, CDR1 is MNHEY and CDR2 is SVGEGT. V shed 6 bases and J 6 bases; nucleotides not matched to a gene: 14. This CDR3 is built from 15 residues. The CDR3 reads CASSRIGQDPSEQYF. CDR3 in DNA: TGTGCCAGCAGCCGAATCGGACAGGATCCCTCCGAGCAGTACTTC.

This clonotype was seen many times. This chain uses TRBV20-1 with TRBJ2-5, with unresolved D. Between the trimmed V and J ends, which lost 1 base and 1 base, there was a span of 16 bases. Germline-derived CDR1 and CDR2 are DFQATT and SNEGSKA (reference sequence). CDR3 length: 16 residues. The CDR3: CSARVGQEWTQETQYF. The CDR3 nucleotides read TGCAGTGCTAGAGTGGGTCAGGAGTGGACCCAAGAGACCCAGTACTTC.

The table lists this clonotype with many counts. This chain links TRBV6-1 with TRBJ2-5, with 9 bases matching TRBD2. Trimming took 5 bases from V and 5 from J; bases not matched to a gene: 9. This CDR3 region has 15 residues. The germline gives CDR1 MNHNS, CDR2 SASEGT. The CDR3 DNA sequence: TGTGCCAGCAGTCCTAAGGCAGCGGGAGGCGAGACCCAGTACTTC. Its translation: CASSPKAAGGETQYF.

The J gene is TRBJ2-7, the V gene TRBV9, with 9 bases identical to TRBD1. The CDR3 is made up of 15 amino acids. Germline assignment: CDR1 SGDLS and CDR2 YYNGEE. The V and J ends lost 0 bases and 4 bases, in that order; junction bases with no gene match: 5. CDR3 bases: TGTGCCAGCAGCGTAGGGACAGGGGATTCATACGAGCAGTACTTC. Amino acids: CASSVGTGDSYEQYF.

This clonotype was recorded many times. J is TRBJ2-7 and V is TRBV29-1; the match to TRBD2 covers 8 bases. The germline V gene encodes CDR1 SQVTM and CDR2 ANQGSEA. V was pared by 4 bases and J by 3 bases, with 5 bases of the junction left unmatched. The CDR3 contains 13 residues. The CDR3 DNA reads TGCAGCGTTGTAAGCGGGAGTGGCTACGAGCAGTACTTC. Encoded protein: CSVVSGSGYEQYF.

This clonotype was counted a few times. V and J are TRBV19 and TRBJ2-5; D unresolved. Germline CDR1 LNHDA, CDR2 SQIVND (reference sequence). The CDR3 totals 16 residues. V lost 5 bases to trimming and J lost 5 bases, with 21 bases between them. The CDR3 bases are TGTGCCAGTAGTTTCAGTGGGCGGACCAACGGGGAGACCCAGTACTTC. Its translation is CASSFSGRTNGETQYF. Full variable domain (rest looked up from reference TRBV19 and TRBJ2-5): DGGITQSPKYLFRKEGQNVTLSCEQNLNHDAMYWYRQDPGQGLRLIYYSQIVNDFQKGDIAEGYSVSREKKESFPLTVTSAQKNPTAFYLCASSFSGRTNGETQYFGPGTRLLVL.

This clonotype was found many times. This chain connects TRBV6-2 or TRBV6-3 to TRBJ2-7; D not certain. CDR1 and CDR2 (germline): MNHEY, SVGEGT. Trimming left V 2 bases short and J 4 bases short, with 3 bases between. The CDR3 consists of 11 residues. The CDR3 sequence: CASSYAYEQYF. The CDR3 nucleotides are TGTGCCAGCAGTTACGCGTACGAGCAGTACTTC.

This clonotype was counted many times. CDR3 region: CASSYSMGGYEQYF. The CDR3 DNA follows: TGTGCCAGCAGTTACTCGATGGGAGGCTACGAGCAGTACTTC. The genes are TRBV6-5 and TRBJ2-7; D possibly corresponds to TRBD2 (6 bases). This CDR3 has 14 residues. Germline CDR1 is MNHEY and CDR2 is SVGAGI. Trimming took 0 bases from V and 3 from J, leaving 9 bases between them.